Reported below is one T cell receptor beta chain. Its antigen remains undetermined. The entry originates in a study of CXCR3-negative and CXCR3-positive naive CD8 T cells (dated by TCRdb to between 2017 and 2020). At the level of the whole study: In total, some 150 million TRB reads were obtained, corresponding to roughly 1.5 +/- 0.3 million reads per library. Diversity and physicochemical repertoire analyses covered some eleven donors pooled from two independent experiments. TRBV-TRBJ cluster analysis included naive subsets from roughly 5 donors and memory cells from 3 donors.

Sequencing used a NextSeq 550. The Human TCR Profiling Kit (MiLaboratory) was used to prepare UMI-labeled 5' RACE TRB cDNA libraries. The full amount of extracted RNA was used for cDNA synthesis, and the full amount of resulting cDNA was used for PCR amplification. The libraries were made side by side, with each library going through the same number of PCR cycles. In the authors' own workflow: With a requirement of at least two reads per UMI, MIGEC and MiXCR extracted about 50,000 +/- 10,000 unique UMI-labeled TRB cDNA molecules per library. On average, each library contained about 40,000 +/- 10,000 functional in-frame TRB CDR3 nucleotide clonotypes without stop codons. After downsampling to 5000 UMI-labeled TRB molecules per sample, diversity metrics such as normalized Shannon-Wiener and Chao1 were calculated in VDJtools. VDJtools computed clonotype-size-weighted physicochemical properties of the central five CDR3 residues: interaction energy, strength, volume and Kidera factor 4. The reads were reprocessed in TCRdb, with one entry per CDR3 protein sequence and no accompanying DNA. The V and J calls, along with clone size, are taken from TCRdb and not from the paper's own processing. This sample's clone table shows 140,000 to 150,000 distinct CDR3 sequences. The biggest ten clones account for 0.25% to 0.35% of the sample.

Overall study results and their limits: Naive CXCR3-negative and CXCR3-positive cells from the same donor showed similar TRBV-TRBJ usage, whereas memory cells showed distinct patterns. Repertoire diversity was comparably high in both naive subsets but much lower in memory CD8+ T cells. Surface CD5, linked to self-reactivity in mice, was comparable between naive subsets; TCR interaction strength was therefore also inferred from TRB CDR3 physicochemical properties. TRB CDR3s from CXCR3-positive naive cells showed higher hydrophobicity (lower Kidera factor 4), lower energy, and higher strength and volume indices than CXCR3-negative naive cells. CXCR3 expression partially decreased after cryopreservation, so most assays used freshly isolated PBMCs.

Each CD8+ T cell subset was flow-sorted in triplicate, with roughly 300,000 cells per subset placed directly into RLT lysis buffer. To keep memory contaminants out, a stringent definition of naive CD8+ T cells was applied: CD45RO-CCR7+CD27+CD95-. Standard density gradient centrifugation was used to isolate peripheral blood mononuclear cells from buffy coats. A FACSAria III was used to flow-sort naive CXCR3-negative and CXCR3-positive CD8+ T cells. An RNeasy Mini Kit was used to extract total RNA from the sorted cells. This TCR was sampled from a human donor in good health. Some clones in this sample may be carry-over from other donors' samples. Sequencing used naive CXCR3+ CD8+ T cells from blood. This sample's cell subset or site label indicates: CD45RO-CCR7+CD27+CD95- naive CD8+ T cells expressing CXCR3 (TNR3+).

CDR3 reads: CASSKGQTPYNEQFF. The chain is assembled from TRBV6-4 and TRBJ2-1; absent DNA, TCRdb's TRBD1 call cannot be checked. The CDR3 goes from the cysteine to the phenylalanine over 15 residues. Nucleotide data are not available. The germline V gene gives CDR1 as MRHNA and CDR2 as SNTAGT.